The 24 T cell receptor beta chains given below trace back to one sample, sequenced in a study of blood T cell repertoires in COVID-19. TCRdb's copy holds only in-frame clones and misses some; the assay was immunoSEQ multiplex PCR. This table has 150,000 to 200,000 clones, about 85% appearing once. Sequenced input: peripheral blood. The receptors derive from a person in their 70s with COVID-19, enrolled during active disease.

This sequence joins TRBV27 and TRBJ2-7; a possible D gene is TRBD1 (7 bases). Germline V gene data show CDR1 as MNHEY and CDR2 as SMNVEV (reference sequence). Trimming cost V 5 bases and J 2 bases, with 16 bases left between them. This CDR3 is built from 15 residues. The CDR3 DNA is TGTGCCAGCAGTCCCAGGGGGGTCACCGCCTACGAGCAGTACTTC. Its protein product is CASSPRGVTAYEQYF.

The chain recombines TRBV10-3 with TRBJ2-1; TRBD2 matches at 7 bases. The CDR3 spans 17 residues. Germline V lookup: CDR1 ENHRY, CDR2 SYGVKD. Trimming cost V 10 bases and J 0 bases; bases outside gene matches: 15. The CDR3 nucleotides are TGTGCCACTGGGGGGGAGATGCGGGCCGCCTCCTACAATGAGCAGTTCTTC. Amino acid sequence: CATGGEMRAASYNEQFF.

CDR3 in amino acids: CASSYGQVIVDTQYF. The DNA of the CDR3 is TGTGCCAGCAGTTACGGTCAGGTCATAGTAGATACGCAGTATTTT. The chain combines TRBV6-2 or TRBV6-3 with TRBJ2-3; D is uncertain. The ends were cut back, 2 bases at V and 5 bases at J, with 14 bases in the middle. This CDR3 is 15 amino acids long. Germline assignment: CDR1 MNHEY and CDR2 SVGEGT.

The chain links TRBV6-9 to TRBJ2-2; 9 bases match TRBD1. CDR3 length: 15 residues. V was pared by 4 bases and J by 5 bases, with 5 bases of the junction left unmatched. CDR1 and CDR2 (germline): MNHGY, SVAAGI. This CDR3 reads CASSSGTGITGELFF. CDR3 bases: TGTGCCAGCAGTTCGGGGACAGGGATAACCGGGGAGCTGTTTTTT.

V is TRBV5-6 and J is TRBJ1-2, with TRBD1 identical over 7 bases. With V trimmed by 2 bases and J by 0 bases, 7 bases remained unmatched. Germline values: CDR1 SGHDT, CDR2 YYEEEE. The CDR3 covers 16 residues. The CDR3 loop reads CASSFTWTGTNYGYTF. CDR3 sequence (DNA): TGTGCCAGCAGCTTCACTTGGACAGGAACTAACTATGGCTACACCTTC.

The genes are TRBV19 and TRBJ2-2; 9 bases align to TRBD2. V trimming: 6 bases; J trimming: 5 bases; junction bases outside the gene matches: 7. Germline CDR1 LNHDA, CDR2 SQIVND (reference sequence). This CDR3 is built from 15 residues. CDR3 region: CASRLASGETGELFF. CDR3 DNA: TGTGCCAGTAGGCTCGCTAGCGGGGAGACCGGGGAGCTGTTTTTT.

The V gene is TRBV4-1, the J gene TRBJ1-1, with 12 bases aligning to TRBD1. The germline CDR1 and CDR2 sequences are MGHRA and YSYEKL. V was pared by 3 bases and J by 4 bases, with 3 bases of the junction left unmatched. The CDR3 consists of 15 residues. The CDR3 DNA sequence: TGCGCCAGCAGCCACTTGGGACAGGGGGCCACTGAAGCTTTCTTT. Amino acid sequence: CASSHLGQGATEAFF.

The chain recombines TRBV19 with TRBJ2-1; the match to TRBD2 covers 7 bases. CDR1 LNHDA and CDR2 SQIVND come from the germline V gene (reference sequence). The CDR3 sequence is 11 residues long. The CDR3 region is CATGRYNEQFF. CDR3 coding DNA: TGTGCAACCGGGAGGTACAATGAGCAGTTCTTC.

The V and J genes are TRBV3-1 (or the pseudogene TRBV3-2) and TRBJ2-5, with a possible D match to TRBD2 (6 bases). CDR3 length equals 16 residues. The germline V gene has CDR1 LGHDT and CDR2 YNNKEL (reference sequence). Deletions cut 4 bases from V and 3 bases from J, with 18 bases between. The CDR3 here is CASSPFLGLRKETQYF. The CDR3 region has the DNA TGTGCCAGCAGCCCCTTTTTGGGACTTAGGAAAGAGACCCAGTACTTC.

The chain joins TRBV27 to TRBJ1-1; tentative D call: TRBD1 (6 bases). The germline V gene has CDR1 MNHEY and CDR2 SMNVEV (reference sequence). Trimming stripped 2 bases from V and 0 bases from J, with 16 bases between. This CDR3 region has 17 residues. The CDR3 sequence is CASSLEKAGAMNTEAFF. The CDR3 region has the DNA TGTGCCAGCAGTTTAGAGAAGGCAGGGGCGATGAACACTGAAGCTTTCTTT.

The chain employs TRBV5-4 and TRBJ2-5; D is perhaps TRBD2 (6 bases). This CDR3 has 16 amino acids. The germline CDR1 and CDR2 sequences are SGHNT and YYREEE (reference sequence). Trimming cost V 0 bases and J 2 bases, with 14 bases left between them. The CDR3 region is CASSLGRAPQQETQYF. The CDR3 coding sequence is TGTGCCAGCAGCTTGGGGAGGGCACCGCAACAAGAGACCCAGTACTTC.

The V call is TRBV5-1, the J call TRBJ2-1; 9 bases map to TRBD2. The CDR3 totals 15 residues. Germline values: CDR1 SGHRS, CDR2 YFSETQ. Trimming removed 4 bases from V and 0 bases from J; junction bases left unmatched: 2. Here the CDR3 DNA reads TGCGCCAGCAGCCTTAGCGGGAGCTCCTACAATGAGCAGTTCTTC. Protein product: CASSLSGSSYNEQFF.

The CDR3 loop reads CATSRDRQGDEKLFF. DNA of the CDR3: TGTGCCACCAGCAGAGATCGCCAGGGTGACGAAAAACTGTTTTTT. The gene calls are TRBV15 and TRBJ1-4; a possible D gene is TRBD1 (5 bases). Germline values: CDR1 LNHNV, CDR2 YYDKDF (reference sequence). The CDR3 covers 15 residues. Trimming pared 0 bases from V and 8 bases from J, leaving 13 bases between.

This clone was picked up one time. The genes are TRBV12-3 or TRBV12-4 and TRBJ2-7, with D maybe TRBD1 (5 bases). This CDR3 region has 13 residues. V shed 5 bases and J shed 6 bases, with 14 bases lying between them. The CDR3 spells CASSRTTGIEQYF. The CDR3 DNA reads TGTGCCAGCAGTCGGACCACAGGTATCGAGCAGTACTTC.

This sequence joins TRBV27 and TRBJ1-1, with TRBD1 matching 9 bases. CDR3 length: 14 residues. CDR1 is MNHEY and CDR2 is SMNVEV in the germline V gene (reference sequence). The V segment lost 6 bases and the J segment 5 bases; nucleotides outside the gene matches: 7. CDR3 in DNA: TGTGCCAGCAGATCACAGGGGGCTCGGACTGAAGCTTTCTTT. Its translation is CASRSQGARTEAFF.

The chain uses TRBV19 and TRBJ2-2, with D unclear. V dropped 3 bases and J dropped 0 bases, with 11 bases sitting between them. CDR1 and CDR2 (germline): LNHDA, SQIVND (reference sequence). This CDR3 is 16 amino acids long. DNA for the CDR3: TGTGCCAGTAGTATTTTGAAGAGTTCGAACACCGGGGAGCTGTTTTTT. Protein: CASSILKSSNTGELFF.

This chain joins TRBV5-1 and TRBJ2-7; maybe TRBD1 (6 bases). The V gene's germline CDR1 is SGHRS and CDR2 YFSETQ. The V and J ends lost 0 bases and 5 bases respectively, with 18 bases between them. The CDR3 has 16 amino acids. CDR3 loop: CASSLGGAGVSNEQYF. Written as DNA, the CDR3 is TGCGCCAGCAGCTTGGGAGGGGCAGGGGTCTCTAACGAGCAGTACTTC.

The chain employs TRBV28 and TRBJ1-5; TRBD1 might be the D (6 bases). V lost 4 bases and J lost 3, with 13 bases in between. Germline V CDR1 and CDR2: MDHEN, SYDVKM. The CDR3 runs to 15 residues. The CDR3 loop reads CASSSSDRINQPQHF. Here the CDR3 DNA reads TGTGCCAGCAGTTCCTCAGACAGGATCAATCAGCCCCAGCATTTT.

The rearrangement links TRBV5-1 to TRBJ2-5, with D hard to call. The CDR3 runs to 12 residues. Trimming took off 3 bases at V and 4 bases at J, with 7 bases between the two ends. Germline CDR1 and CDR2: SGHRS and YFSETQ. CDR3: CASSWRRETQYF. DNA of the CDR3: TGCGCCAGCAGCTGGAGACGAGAGACCCAGTACTTC. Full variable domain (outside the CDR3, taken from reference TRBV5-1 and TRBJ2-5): KAGVTQTPRYLIKTRGQQVTLSCSPISGHRSVSWYQQTPGQGLQFLFEYFSETQRNKGNFPGRFSGRQFSNSRSEMNVSTLELGDSALYLCASSWRRETQYFGPGTRLLVL.

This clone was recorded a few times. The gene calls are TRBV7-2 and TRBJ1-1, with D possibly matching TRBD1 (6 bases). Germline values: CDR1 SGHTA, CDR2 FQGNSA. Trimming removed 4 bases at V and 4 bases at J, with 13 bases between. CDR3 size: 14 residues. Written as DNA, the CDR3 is TGTGCCAGCAGCTCAACAGGGTCGGGCACTGAAGCTTTCTTT. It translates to CASSSTGSGTEAFF.

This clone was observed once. The CDR3: CASIGQGSQTSNSPLHF. CDR3 sequence (DNA): TGTGCCAGCATCGGACAGGGGAGCCAAACCTCTAATTCACCCCTCCACTTT. This sequence joins TRBV28 and TRBJ1-6, with TRBD1 matching over 9 bases. The V gene's germline CDR1 is MDHEN and CDR2 SYDVKM. This CDR3 contains 17 residues. V shed 7 bases, J shed 6 bases, and the junction held 13 bases outside the gene matches.

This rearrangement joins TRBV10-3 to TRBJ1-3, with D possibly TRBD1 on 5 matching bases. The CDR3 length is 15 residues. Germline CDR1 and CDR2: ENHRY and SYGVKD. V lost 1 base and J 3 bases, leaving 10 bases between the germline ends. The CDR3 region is CAISEFPGVGNTIYF. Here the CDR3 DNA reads TGTGCCATCAGTGAGTTTCCGGGGGTTGGAAACACCATATATTTT.

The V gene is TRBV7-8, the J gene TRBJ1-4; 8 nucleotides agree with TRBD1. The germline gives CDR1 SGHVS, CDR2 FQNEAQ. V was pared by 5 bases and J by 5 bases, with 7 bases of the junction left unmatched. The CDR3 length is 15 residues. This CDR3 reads CASSPGQGSNEKLFF. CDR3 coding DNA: TGTGCCAGCAGCCCCGGACAGGGTTCAAATGAAAAACTGTTTTTT. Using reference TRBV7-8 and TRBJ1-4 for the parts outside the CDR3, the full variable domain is GAGVSQSPRYKVAKRGQDVALRCDPISGHVSLFWYQQALGQGPEFLTYFQNEAQLDKSGLPSDRFFAERPEGSVSTLKIQRTQQEDSAVYLCASSPGQGSNEKLFFGSGTQLSVL.

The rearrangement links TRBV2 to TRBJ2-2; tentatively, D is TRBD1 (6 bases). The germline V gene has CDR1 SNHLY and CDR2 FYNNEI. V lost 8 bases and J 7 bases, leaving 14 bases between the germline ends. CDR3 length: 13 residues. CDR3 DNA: TGTGCCAGCGTAAGACAGGTTAACGGGGAGCTGTTTTTT. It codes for CASVRQVNGELFF.